The 15 T cell receptor beta chains given below trace back to one sample, sequenced in a study of T cell responses to AZD1222 COVID-19 vaccine. TCRdb keeps only in-frame clones here, not all; method: immunoSEQ multiplex PCR. The sample carries some 150,000 clones, 90% to 95% recorded once. Here the sequenced sample was peripheral blood, taken on day 0 of AZD1222 vaccination. Receptors were obtained from an adult in good health.

The sample holds one count of this clone. The gene calls are TRBV30 and TRBJ2-1, with 9 bases fitting TRBD2. The V and J ends lost 3 bases and 9 bases, in that order; junction bases with no gene match: 9. Per the germline V gene, CDR1 is GTSNPN and CDR2 is SVGIG (reference sequence). The CDR3 sequence is 14 residues long. For the CDR3, the DNA is TGTGCCTGGAGGGAAAGGCGGGAGGGGGGTGAGCAGTTCTTC. As protein: CAWRERREGGEQFF.

J is TRBJ2-7 and V is TRBV24-1; the match to TRBD1 covers 10 bases. CDR3 length equals 13 residues. Germline CDR1 reads KGHDR; CDR2 reads SFDVKD. With 3 bases clipped from V and 6 bases from J, the junction kept 1 base outside the gene matches. The chain's CDR3 is CATSDGTGVEQYF. For the CDR3, the DNA is TGTGCCACCAGTGATGGGACAGGGGTCGAGCAGTACTTC.

The chain recombines TRBV2 with TRBJ2-1; maybe TRBD2 (6 bases). The CDR3 spans 15 residues. CDR1 is SNHLY, CDR2 FYNNEI, per germline. The ends were cut back, 7 bases at V and 0 bases at J, with 13 bases in the middle. This CDR3 is CASTGGASSYNEQFF. CDR3 coding DNA: TGTGCCAGCACCGGCGGGGCGAGCTCCTACAATGAGCAGTTCTTC.

This chain connects TRBV10-2 to TRBJ1-2; D perhaps matches TRBD1 (5 bases). Per the germline V gene, CDR1 is WSHSY and CDR2 is SAAADI. V was pared by 0 bases and J by 1 base, with 12 bases between. The CDR3 length is 16 residues. CDR3 region: CASSESWTPYNYGYTF. Here the CDR3 DNA reads TGCGCCAGCAGTGAGTCTTGGACACCTTATAACTATGGCTACACCTTC.

This rearrangement joins TRBV2 to TRBJ2-3; 9 bases line up with TRBD2. The CDR3 totals 15 residues. Germline loops: CDR1 SNHLY, CDR2 FYNNEI. With V trimmed by 6 bases and J by 2 bases, 6 bases remained unmatched. The chain's CDR3 is CASRPSSGATDTQYF. Here the CDR3 DNA reads TGTGCCAGCAGACCCTCTAGCGGGGCCACAGATACGCAGTATTTT.

The rearrangement links TRBV9 to TRBJ2-7, with D perhaps matching TRBD1 (5 bases). The CDR3 consists of 14 residues. In germline, CDR1 is SGDLS, CDR2 YYNGEE. Between the trimmed V and J ends, which lost 0 bases and 2 bases, there was a span of 9 bases. The DNA of the CDR3 is TGTGCCAGCAGCGTAGAGGAAGGGGCCTACGAGCAGTACTTC. This encodes CASSVEEGAYEQYF.

This clone was observed once. The chain joins TRBV13 to TRBJ2-1; TRBD2 matches at 10 bases. The ends lost 5 bases at V and 7 bases at J; junction bases unmatched: 5. The CDR3 contains 14 residues. The germline V gene encodes CDR1 PRHDT and CDR2 FYEKMQ (reference sequence). This CDR3 reads CASSHTSGINEQFF. Written as DNA, the CDR3 is TGTGCCAGCAGCCACACTAGCGGGATTAATGAGCAGTTCTTC.

This clone has just one count. V gene TRBV5-1 combines with J gene TRBJ2-6, with a weak D call TRBD1 (5 bases). The CDR3 sequence is 15 residues long. Germline V gene lookup returns CDR1 SGHRS and CDR2 YFSETQ. Trimming removed 7 bases at V and 3 bases at J, with 14 bases between. CDR3 sequence: CASGAGELGANVLTF. CDR3 nucleotide sequence: TGCGCCAGCGGGGCAGGTGAACTTGGGGCCAACGTCCTGACTTTC.

The chain combines TRBV5-1 with TRBJ2-7, with 8 positions matching TRBD1. Germline assignment: CDR1 SGHRS and CDR2 YFSETQ. This CDR3 has 16 residues. With V trimmed by 4 bases and J by 4 bases, 13 bases remained unmatched. The CDR3 DNA reads TGCGCCAGCAGCCCCCTCGGGGACAGGCCCCATTACGAGCAGTACTTC. Protein product: CASSPLGDRPHYEQYF.

The V and J genes are TRBV5-6 and TRBJ1-6; 10 bases map to TRBD1. From germline, CDR1 is SGHDT and CDR2 YYEEEE. The CDR3 runs to 15 residues. The ends lost 4 bases at V and 9 bases at J; junction bases unmatched: 7. The CDR3 sequence: CASSPGQGKSSPLHF. CDR3 coding DNA: TGTGCCAGCAGCCCGGGACAGGGGAAGTCTTCACCCCTCCACTTT. Full variable domain (missing parts from reference TRBV5-6 and TRBJ1-6): DAGVTQSPTHLIKTRGQQVTLRCSPKSGHDTVSWYQQALGQGPQFIFQYYEEEERQRGNFPDRFSGHQFPNYSSELNVNALLLGDSALYLCASSPGQGKSSPLHFGNGTRLTVT.

The rearrangement joins TRBV28 to TRBJ2-7, with 7 nucleotides matching TRBD2. Germline loops: CDR1 MDHEN, CDR2 SYDVKM. The CDR3 length is 15 residues. J gave up 6 bases and V 6 bases, and 14 bases lay outside the gene matches. The CDR3 region has the DNA TGTGCCAGCAGCCCGGCGAGACTAGCCGGGGCCGAGCAGTACTTC. It codes for CASSPARLAGAEQYF.

The chain carries TRBV18 and TRBJ1-5; D unresolved. V was clipped by 6 bases and J by 1 base, with 10 bases between them. This CDR3 contains 14 residues. Germline V gives CDR1 KGHSH, CDR2 LQKENI. CDR3 nucleotides: TGTGCCAGCTCGCCGCTGGGGAGCAATCAGCCCCAGCATTTT. Residues: CASSPLGSNQPQHF. The full variable domain, in which reference TRBV18 and TRBJ1-5 provide the parts outside the CDR3, is NAGVMQNPRHLVRRRGQEARLRCSPMKGHSHVYWYRQLPEEGLKFMVYLQKENIIDESGMPKERFSAEFPKEGPSILRIQQVVRGDSAAYFCASSPLGSNQPQHFGDGTRLSIL.

In this sample, this clone turned up once. The V and J genes are TRBV21-1 and TRBJ2-7. TRBV21-1 is flagged as a pseudogene. The CDR3 is made up of 16 amino acids. CDR3 in DNA: TGTGCCAGCAGCAAAGCTCGGAGGACAAATACCTACGAGCAGTACTTC. It yields the protein CASSKARRTNTYEQYF.

This chain joins TRBV3-1 (or the pseudogene TRBV3-2) and TRBJ2-2, with 7 bases identical to TRBD1. V gave up 4 bases and J gave up 1 base; unmatched junction bases: 3. Germline V gives CDR1 LGHDT, CDR2 YNNKEL (reference sequence). CDR3 size: 15 residues. Here the CDR3 reads CASSRGTVNTGELFF. CDR3 DNA: TGTGCCAGCAGCCGAGGGACAGTGAACACCGGGGAGCTGTTTTTT.

This rearrangement joins TRBV10-3 to TRBJ2-3; 7 bases align to TRBD2. Trimming removed 8 bases from V and 4 bases from J; junction bases left unmatched: 6. Germline CDR1 reads ENHRY; CDR2 reads SYGVKD. The CDR3 extends over 13 amino acids. The CDR3 coding sequence is TGTGCCATCGGGGGGGGAGGAGCAGATACGCAGTATTTT. Translated, it gives CAIGGGGADTQYF.